The 3 T cell receptor beta chains listed next were all sequenced from one sample in a study of blood T cell repertoires in COVID-19. Assay: immunoSEQ multiplex PCR; the TCRdb copy retains only in-frame clones and omits some. This table holds about 120,000 clones, 85% found once. The specimen was peripheral blood. These receptors all come from a man aged 80 or over with acute or convalescent COVID-19.

V usage is TRBV7-7 and J usage is TRBJ1-1; 9 nucleotides align to TRBD1. This CDR3 has 15 residues. The germline V gene encodes CDR1 SSHAT and CDR2 FNYEAQ (reference sequence). With V trimmed by 6 bases and J by 0 bases, 5 bases remained unmatched. CDR3 sequence: CASRPGQGMNTEAFF. The CDR3 DNA follows: TGTGCCAGCAGGCCTGGACAGGGGATGAACACTGAAGCTTTCTTT.

The chain uses TRBV18 and TRBJ2-6; D is perhaps TRBD2 (5 bases). Germline-derived CDR1 and CDR2 are KGHSH and LQKENI. Trimming pared 3 bases from V and 2 bases from J, leaving 11 bases between. CDR3 length: 16 amino acids. CDR3 protein: CASSPPAGAGANVLTF. The CDR3 DNA follows: TGTGCCAGCTCACCGCCCGCCGGGGCTGGGGCCAACGTCCTGACTTTC.

This clone was observed a few times. J is TRBJ2-7 and V is TRBV5-6; 7 bases map to TRBD2. The germline CDR1 and CDR2 sequences are SGHDT and YYEEEE. CDR3 length: 16 amino acids. The V segment lost 0 bases and the J segment 4 bases; nucleotides outside the gene matches: 10. The CDR3 nucleotides read TGTGCCAGCAGCTTGGCGGGTGGGAGGGCCGAATACGAGCAGTACTTC. Its protein product is CASSLAGGRAEYEQYF.